The 11 T cell receptor beta chains reported below all come from one sample, sequenced in a study of identical twins. TCRdb passed the 5' RACE reads through MiXCR, listing each CDR3 protein once. Of under 1 million distinct CDR3 sequences in the sample, 9% to 15% were seen once. This sample also appeared in a second study, on yellow fever vaccine responses in identical twins.

Source material: PBMCs. These receptors originate from a young woman in good health.

This clonotype was observed a handful of times. V usage is TRBV29-1 and J usage is TRBJ1-1; D is undetermined. The CDR3 runs to 11 residues. Germline loops: CDR1 SQVTM, CDR2 ANQGSEA. Trimming shortened V by 6 bases and J by 8 bases, and 13 bases separated the two germline ends. CDR3 residues: CSVPGRREAFF. In DNA form, the CDR3 reads TGCAGCGTCCCGGGTCGCCGGGAAGCTTTCTTT.

The CDR3 reads CASSLEASGRHEQFF. In DNA, the CDR3 is TGTGCCAGCAGCTTGGAGGCTAGCGGGAGGCATGAGCAGTTCTTC. This chain joins TRBV5-6 and TRBJ2-1, with TRBD2 matching over 11 bases. The junction had 4 bases not matched to a gene; V was cut back by 0 bases and J by 8 bases. Germline-derived CDR1 and CDR2 are SGHDT and YYEEEE. The CDR3 has 15 amino acids.

This clonotype was seen a few times. The chain recombines TRBV20-1 with TRBJ2-1, with unresolved D. This CDR3 spans 11 amino acids. V was trimmed by 6 bases and J by 6 bases, leaving 9 bases between them. Germline CDR1 and CDR2: DFQATT and SNEGSKA (reference sequence). CDR3 protein: CSAPPINEQFF. The CDR3 coding sequence is TGCAGTGCCCCCCCCATCAATGAGCAGTTCTTC.

The CDR3 DNA reads TGTGCCAGCAGTGAGGACGCTCCGGGGACAGGCAATGAGCAGTTCTTC. This gives the protein CASSEDAPGTGNEQFF. The chain recombines TRBV2 with TRBJ2-1; TRBD1 aligns across 8 bases. V trimming: 3 bases; J trimming: 6 bases; junction bases outside the gene matches: 10. CDR3 length equals 16 residues. CDR1 is SNHLY and CDR2 is FYNNEI in the germline V gene.

The chain links TRBV5-4 to TRBJ2-5, with TRBD2 matching over 9 bases. After removal of 4 bases from V and 5 bases from J, the junction contained 6 bases not matched to a gene. Germline CDR1 is SGHNT and CDR2 is YYREEE (reference sequence). This CDR3 is built from 14 residues. In DNA, the CDR3 is TGTGCCAGCAGCGTCGCGGGGGGGCTTGAGACCCAGTACTTC. Protein sequence: CASSVAGGLETQYF.

This clonotype was recorded a few times. The chain links TRBV11-2 to TRBJ2-7; 12 bases agree with TRBD2. The length of the CDR3 is 21 residues. Trimming cost V 0 bases and J 2 bases; bases outside gene matches: 17. The germline V gene has CDR1 SGHAT and CDR2 FQNNGV. CDR3 sequence reads: CASSLDLLGPGTSGLTYEQYF. CDR3 nucleotide sequence: TGTGCCAGCAGCTTAGATCTTTTGGGACCGGGGACTAGCGGGCTCACCTACGAGCAGTACTTC.

This clonotype was seen only a few times. The genes are TRBV6-1 and TRBJ1-2; D is possibly TRBD1 (5 bases). Trimming removed 6 bases at V and 5 bases at J, with 19 bases between. The CDR3 has 15 residues. Germline CDR1 and CDR2: MNHNS and SASEGT. The CDR3 here is CASRDTGRPGYGYTF. The CDR3, as DNA: TGTGCCAGCAGGGACACGGGGAGGCCTGGGTATGGCTACACCTTC.

The chain joins TRBV14 to TRBJ2-1; 8 bases agree with TRBD2. The CDR3 is 16 amino acids. With V trimmed by 4 bases and J by 14 bases, 19 bases remained unmatched. In germline, CDR1 is SGHDN, CDR2 FVKESK. The CDR3 spells CASSPAGVAGSASEFF. For the CDR3, the DNA is TGTGCCAGCAGCCCCGCGGGGGTAGCGGGGAGCGCCAGCGAGTTCTTC.

This clonotype was detected many times. Germline and junction disagree at one end, which may indicate a read error. The V and J genes are TRBV5-1 and TRBJ2-2; D is ambiguous. This CDR3 is built from 13 residues. Germline V gene lookup returns CDR1 SGHRS and CDR2 YFSETQ. The CDR3 DNA follows: TGTGCCAGCAGCTTGGGTAGCACCGGGGAGCTGTTTTTT. Residues: CASSLGSTGELFF.

Only a few counts were recorded for this clonotype. V is TRBV7-3 and J is TRBJ2-7; D unclear. CDR3 length equals 13 residues. Trimming left V 5 bases short and J 7 bases short, with 15 bases between. Germline values: CDR1 SGHTA, CDR2 FQGTGA. CDR3 residues: CASSLSKDGEQYF. CDR3 DNA sequence: TGTGCCAGCAGCCTTTCGAAAGATGGAGAGCAGTACTTC.

This clonotype was seen at least ten times. This sequence joins TRBV5-1 and TRBJ1-1, with 10 positions matching TRBD1. CDR1 SGHRS and CDR2 YFSETQ come from the germline V gene. Losses at the gene ends were 4 bases for V and 4 bases for J; bases not matched to a gene: 4. The CDR3 is made up of 14 amino acids. CDR3 in amino acids: CASSPRTGGTEAFF. CDR3 nucleotide sequence: TGCGCCAGCAGCCCTCGGACAGGGGGCACTGAAGCTTTCTTT.